The rows below give T cell receptor beta chains drawn from one sample of a study of cytomegalovirus exposure and HLA in healthy donors. Some clones are missing from TCRdb's copy, which holds only in-frame ones; the method was immunoSEQ multiplex PCR. Found here are about 100,000 clones, around 73% of them singletons; the top ten hold about 0.69%. Sequenced input: PBMCs. These receptors were taken from a woman aged 60-70 years in good health and CMV-seronegative. Both conserved end residues are part of each CDR3. The D gene is left open where the match is weak. The size field is filled for only some rows; it gives once, few, many or a size class.

>TRBV19|few|TRBD1|TRBJ2-5
CASSIGDRGGQETQYF
TGTGCCAGTAGTATAGGGGACAGGGGGGGACAAGAGACCCAGTACTTC
>TRBV7-2|once|-|TRBJ2-5
CASSLDQAYETQYF
TGTGCCAGCAGCTTAGACCAGGCTTATGAGACCCAGTACTTC
>TRBV7-9|-|TRBD1|TRBJ1-1
CASSVGQLNTEAFF
TGTGCCAGCAGCGTGGGACAGTTGAACACTGAAGCTTTCTTT
>TRBV27|-|-|TRBJ1-5
CASSTGYSNQPQHF
TGTGCCAGCAGTACCGGGTATAGCAATCAGCCCCAGCATTTT
>TRBV5-4|once|-|TRBJ2-1
CASSLDSYNEQFF
TGTGCCAGCAGCCTGGACAGCTACAATGAGCAGTTCTTC
>TRBV6-5|-|-|TRBJ2-2
CASLGTLAGELFF
TGTGCCAGCCTCGGGACTTTGGCCGGGGAGCTGTTTTTT
>TRBV15|-|-|TRBJ2-3
CATGRRVVTDTQYF
TGTGCCACCGGGAGGCGGGTAGTCACAGATACGCAGTATTTT
>TRBV2|-|TRBD2|TRBJ2-1
CASRESGGAYNEQFF
TGTGCCAGCAGGGAGAGCGGGGGGGCCTACAATGAGCAGTTCTTC
>TRBV7-9|-|TRBD1|TRBJ2-2
CASSPPRQGNTGELFF
TGTGCCAGCAGCCCCCCCCGACAGGGGAACACCGGGGAGCTGTTTTTT
>TRBV6-5|-|-|TRBJ2-7
CASTPTVQSYEQYF
TGTGCCAGCACCCCGACGGTACAGTCCTACGAGCAGTACTTC
>TRBV7-6|-|TRBD2|TRBJ2-1
CASSPNPGTSGSYEQFF
TGTGCCAGCAGCCCCAACCCCGGGACTAGCGGGAGCTATGAGCAGTTCTTC